This T cell receptor beta chain was obtained from a study of blood T cell repertoires in COVID-19. Study information: PBMCs, B-cell-depleted T cells, or T cells provided the cDNA or gDNA that made up the material.

Germline CDR1 KGHSH, CDR2 LQKENI. V lost 1 base to trimming and J lost 2 bases, with 7 bases between them. The CDR3 is 14 residues long. Here immunoSEQ multiplex PCR was the method, and the copy in TCRdb shows in-frame clones only, minus some. Counted here are about 180,000 clones, approximately 79% occurring once; the ten biggest clones make up more than 25%. This rearrangement joins TRBV18 to TRBJ2-3, with D unresolved. Sequenced: peripheral blood. The receptor's source is a woman aged 70-85 years with acute or convalescent COVID-19. The CDR3 loop is CASSPRRFTDTQYF. The CDR3, as DNA: TGTGCCAGCTCACCACGGCGGTTCACAGATACGCAGTATTTT.